This entry describes one T cell receptor beta chain. In the authors' methods: The authors estimated nucleated cell counts from reference gene primer amplification. Sequenced by immunoSEQ multiplex PCR; TCRdb stores in-frame clones only, minus some. The V and J calls and clone size are taken from that table; D and trimming were inferred from the DNA. The top ten clones hold approximately 10% of a sample with roughly 75,000 clones, roughly four fifths of them seen once. This sample was taken from a study of blood T cell repertoires in COVID-19. Study information: Acute and convalescent COVID-19 samples came from the United States, Italy and Spain. From T cells, B-cell-depleted T cells, or PBMCs came the material, which was cDNA or gDNA.

Trimming pared 0 bases from V and 3 bases from J, leaving 8 bases between. Per germline, CDR1 MNHEY and CDR2 SVGEGT. This CDR3 has 15 amino acids. The specimen sequenced was peripheral blood. This TCR was recovered from a man aged 45-65 years with acute or convalescent COVID-19. This rearrangement joins TRBV6-2 or TRBV6-3 to TRBJ2-2, with D possibly matching TRBD1 (5 bases). This CDR3 reads CASSYSRQHTGELFF. Here the CDR3 DNA reads TGTGCCAGCAGTTACTCCCGACAGCACACCGGGGAGCTGTTTTTT.